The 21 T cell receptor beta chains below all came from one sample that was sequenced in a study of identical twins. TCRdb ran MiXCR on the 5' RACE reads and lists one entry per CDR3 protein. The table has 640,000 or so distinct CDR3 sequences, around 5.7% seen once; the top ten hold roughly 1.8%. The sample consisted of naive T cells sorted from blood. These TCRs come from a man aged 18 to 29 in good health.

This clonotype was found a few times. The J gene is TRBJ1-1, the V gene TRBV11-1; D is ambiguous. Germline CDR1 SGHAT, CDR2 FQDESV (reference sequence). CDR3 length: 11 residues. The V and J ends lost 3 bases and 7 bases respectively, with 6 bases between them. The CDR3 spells CASSFGIEAFF. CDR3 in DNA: TGTGCCAGCAGCTTCGGGATTGAAGCTTTCTTT. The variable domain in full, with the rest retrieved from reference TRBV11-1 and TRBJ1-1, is EAEVAQSPRYKITEKSQAVAFWCDPISGHATLYWYRQILGQGPELLVQFQDESVVDDSQLPKDRFSAERLKGVDSTLKIQPAELGDSAMYLCASSFGIEAFFGQGTRLTVV.

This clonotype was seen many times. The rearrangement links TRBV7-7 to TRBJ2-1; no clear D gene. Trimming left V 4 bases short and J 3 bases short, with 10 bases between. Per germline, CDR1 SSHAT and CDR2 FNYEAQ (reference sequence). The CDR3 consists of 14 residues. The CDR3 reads CASSSEGVYNEQFF. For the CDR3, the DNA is TGTGCCAGCAGCTCCGAAGGCGTCTACAATGAGCAGTTCTTC.

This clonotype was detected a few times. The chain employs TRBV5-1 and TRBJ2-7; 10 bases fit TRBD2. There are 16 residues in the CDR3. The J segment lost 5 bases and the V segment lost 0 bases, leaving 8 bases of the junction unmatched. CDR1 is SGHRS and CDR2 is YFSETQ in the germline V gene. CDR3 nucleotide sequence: TGCGCCAGCAGCTTGGCGGAGGTAGCGGGAGGCGACGAGCAGTACGTC. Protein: CASSLAEVAGGDEQYV.

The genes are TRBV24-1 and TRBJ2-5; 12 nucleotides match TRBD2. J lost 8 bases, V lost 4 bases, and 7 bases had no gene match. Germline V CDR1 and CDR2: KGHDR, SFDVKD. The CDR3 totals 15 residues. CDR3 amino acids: CATSERTSGTDTQYF. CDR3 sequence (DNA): TGTGCCACCAGTGAAAGGACTAGCGGGACGGATACCCAGTACTTC.

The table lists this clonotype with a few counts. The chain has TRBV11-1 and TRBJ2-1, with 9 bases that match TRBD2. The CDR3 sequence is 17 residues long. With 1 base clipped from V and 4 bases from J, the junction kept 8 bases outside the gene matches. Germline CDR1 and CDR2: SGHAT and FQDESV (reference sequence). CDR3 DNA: TGTGCCAGCAGCTTAGTCCTTAGCGGGAGTACTTACAATGAGCAGTTCTTC. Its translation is CASSLVLSGSTYNEQFF.

Here the CDR3 reads CASSPRGTAGEHNEQFF. CDR3 coding DNA: TGTGCCAGCAGCCCCAGGGGTACAGCGGGAGAGCACAATGAGCAGTTCTTC. The V gene is TRBV14, the J gene TRBJ2-1; 8 bases align to TRBD2. V lost 4 bases, J lost 5 bases, and 13 bases stayed unmatched. The germline V gene encodes CDR1 SGHDN and CDR2 FVKESK. There are 17 residues in the CDR3.

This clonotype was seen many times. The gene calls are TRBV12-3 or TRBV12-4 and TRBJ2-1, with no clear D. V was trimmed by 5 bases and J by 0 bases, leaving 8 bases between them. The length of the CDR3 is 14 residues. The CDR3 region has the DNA TGTGCCAGCAGTAGCGTAAGCTCCTACAATGAGCAGTTCTTC. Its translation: CASSSVSSYNEQFF.

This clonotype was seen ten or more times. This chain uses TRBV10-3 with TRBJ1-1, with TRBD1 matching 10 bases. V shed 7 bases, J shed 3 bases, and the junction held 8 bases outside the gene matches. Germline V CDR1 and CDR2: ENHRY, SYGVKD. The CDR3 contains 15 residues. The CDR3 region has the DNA TGTGCCATCACTACGGACAGGGGGAAGGACACTGAAGCTTTCTTT. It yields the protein CAITTDRGKDTEAFF.

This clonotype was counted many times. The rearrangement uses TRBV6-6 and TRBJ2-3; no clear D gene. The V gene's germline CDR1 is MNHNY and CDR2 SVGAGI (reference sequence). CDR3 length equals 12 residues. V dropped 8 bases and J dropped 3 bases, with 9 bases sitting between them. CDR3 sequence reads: CASGLKTDTQYF. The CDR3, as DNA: TGTGCCAGCGGGTTAAAGACAGATACGCAGTATTTT.

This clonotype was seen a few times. CDR3 in DNA: TGTGCCAGCAGTTTGGGGCAGGGGACCACCATATATTTT. Protein: CASSLGQGTTIYF. The chain is built from TRBV12-3 or TRBV12-4 and TRBJ1-3; maybe TRBD1 (6 bases). V shed 3 bases and J shed 9 bases, with 12 bases lying between them. The CDR3 runs 13 residues.

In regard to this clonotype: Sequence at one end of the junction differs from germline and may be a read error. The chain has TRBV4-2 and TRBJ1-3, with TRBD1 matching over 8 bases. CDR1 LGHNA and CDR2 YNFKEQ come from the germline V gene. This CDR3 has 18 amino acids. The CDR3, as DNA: TGTGCCAGCAGCCAAGGGGTTCCAGGGGGCAGGTCTGGAAACACCATACATTTT. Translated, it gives CASSQGVPGGRSGNTIHF.

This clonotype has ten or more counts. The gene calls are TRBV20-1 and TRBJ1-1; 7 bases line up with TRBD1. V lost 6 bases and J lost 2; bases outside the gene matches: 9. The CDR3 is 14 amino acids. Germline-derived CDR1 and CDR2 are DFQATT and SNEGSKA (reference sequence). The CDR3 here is CSAPRGGGNTEAFF. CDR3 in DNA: TGCAGTGCCCCACGGGGAGGGGGCAACACTGAAGCTTTCTTT.

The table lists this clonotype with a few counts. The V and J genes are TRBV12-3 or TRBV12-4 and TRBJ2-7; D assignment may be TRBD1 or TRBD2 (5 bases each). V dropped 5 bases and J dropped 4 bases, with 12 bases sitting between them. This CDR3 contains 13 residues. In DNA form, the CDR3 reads TGTGCCAGCAGTCCAGGGACGGAATACGAGCAGTACTTC. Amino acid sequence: CASSPGTEYEQYF.

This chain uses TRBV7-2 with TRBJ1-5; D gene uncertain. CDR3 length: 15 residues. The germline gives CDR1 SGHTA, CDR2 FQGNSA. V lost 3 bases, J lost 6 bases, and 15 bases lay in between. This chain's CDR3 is CASSFDSVNGQPQHF. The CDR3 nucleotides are TGTGCCAGCAGCTTTGATTCCGTGAACGGTCAGCCCCAGCATTTT.

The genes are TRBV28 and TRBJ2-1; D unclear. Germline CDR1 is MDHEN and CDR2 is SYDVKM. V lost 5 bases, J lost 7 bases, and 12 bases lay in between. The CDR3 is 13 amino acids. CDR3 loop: CASSLLGTNEQFF. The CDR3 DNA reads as TGTGCCAGCAGTCTACTTGGAACAAATGAGCAGTTCTTC.

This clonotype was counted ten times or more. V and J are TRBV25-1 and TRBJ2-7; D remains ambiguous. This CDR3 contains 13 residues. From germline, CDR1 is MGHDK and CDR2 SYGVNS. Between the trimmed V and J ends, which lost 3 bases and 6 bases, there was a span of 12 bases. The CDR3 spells CASSDPVFSEQYF. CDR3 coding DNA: TGTGCCAGCAGTGATCCGGTGTTCTCCGAGCAGTACTTC.

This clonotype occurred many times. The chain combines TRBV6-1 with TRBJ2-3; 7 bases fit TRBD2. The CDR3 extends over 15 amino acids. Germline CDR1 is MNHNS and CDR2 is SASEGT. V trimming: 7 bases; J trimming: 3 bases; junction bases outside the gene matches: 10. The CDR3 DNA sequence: TGTGCCAGCACAAAGGGCGGGAGAGGTACAGATACGCAGTATTTT. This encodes CASTKGGRGTDTQYF.

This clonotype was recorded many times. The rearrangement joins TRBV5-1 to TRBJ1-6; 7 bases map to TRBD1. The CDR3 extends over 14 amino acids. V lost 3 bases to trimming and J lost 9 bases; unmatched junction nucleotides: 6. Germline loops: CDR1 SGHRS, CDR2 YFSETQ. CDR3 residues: CASSSGQAFSPLHF. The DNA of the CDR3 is TGCGCCAGCAGCTCCGGACAGGCCTTTTCACCCCTCCACTTT.

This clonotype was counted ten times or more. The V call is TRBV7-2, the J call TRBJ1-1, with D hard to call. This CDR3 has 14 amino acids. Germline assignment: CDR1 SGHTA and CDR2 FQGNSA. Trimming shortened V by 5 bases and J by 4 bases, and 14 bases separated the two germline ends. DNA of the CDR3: TGTGCCAGCAGCCATTTAGGAGAGGGCACTGAAGCTTTCTTT. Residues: CASSHLGEGTEAFF.

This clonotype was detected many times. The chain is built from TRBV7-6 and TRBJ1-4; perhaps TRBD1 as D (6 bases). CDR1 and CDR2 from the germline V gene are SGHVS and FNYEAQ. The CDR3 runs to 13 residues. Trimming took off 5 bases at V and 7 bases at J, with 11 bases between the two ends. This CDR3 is CASSARGGEKLFF. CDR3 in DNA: TGTGCCAGCAGCGCCAGGGGCGGTGAAAAACTGTTTTTT.

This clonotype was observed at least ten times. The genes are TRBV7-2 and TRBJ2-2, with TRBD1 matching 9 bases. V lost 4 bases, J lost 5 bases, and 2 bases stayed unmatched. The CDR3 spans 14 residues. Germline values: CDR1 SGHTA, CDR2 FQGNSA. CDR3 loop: CASSSTGGTGELFF. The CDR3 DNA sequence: TGTGCCAGCAGCTCGACAGGGGGAACCGGGGAGCTGTTTTTT.